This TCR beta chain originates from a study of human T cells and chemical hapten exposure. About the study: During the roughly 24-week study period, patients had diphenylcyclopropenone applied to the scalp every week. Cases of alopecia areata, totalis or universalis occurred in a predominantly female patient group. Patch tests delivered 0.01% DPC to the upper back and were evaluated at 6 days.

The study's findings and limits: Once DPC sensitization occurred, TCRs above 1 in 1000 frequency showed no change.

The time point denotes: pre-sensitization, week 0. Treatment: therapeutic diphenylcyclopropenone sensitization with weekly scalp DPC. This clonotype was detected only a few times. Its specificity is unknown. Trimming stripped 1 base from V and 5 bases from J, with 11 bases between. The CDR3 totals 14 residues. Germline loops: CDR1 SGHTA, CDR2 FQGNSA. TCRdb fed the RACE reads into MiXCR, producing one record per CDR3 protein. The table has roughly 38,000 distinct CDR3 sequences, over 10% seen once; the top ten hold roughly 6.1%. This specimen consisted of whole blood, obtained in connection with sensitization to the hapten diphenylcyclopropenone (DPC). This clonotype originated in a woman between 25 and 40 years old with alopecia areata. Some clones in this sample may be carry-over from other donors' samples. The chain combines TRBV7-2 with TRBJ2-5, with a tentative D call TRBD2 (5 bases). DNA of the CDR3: TGTGCCAGCAGCTTAGGAGGGCTAGTCGAGACCCAGTACTTC. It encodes CASSLGGLVETQYF.